The text below deals with one T cell receptor (beta chain). No antigen is known for it. Between the V and J ends, shortened by 3 bases and 2 bases respectively, the junction contains 10 bases. According to the germline V gene (reference sequence), CDR1 reads GTSNPN and CDR2 reads SVGIG. The CDR3, from cysteine to phenylalanine, totals 13 residues. The retained sequence is limited to the CDR3, 39 bases, with the frame set at the first base. The data are from a study of cytomegalovirus exposure and HLA in healthy donors listed by TCRdb under 2017. About the study as a whole: An earlier analysis of several hundred of the donors reported about 280 Gb of sequence data and approximately 120 million unique TCR beta sequences obtained from roughly 170 million T cells. Approximately 300 gigabases of sequencing data and roughly 81 million unique TCR sequences made up an early release that covered approximately 650 HLA-typed donors. Of the 350 to 450 genotyped donors, approximately 81% were placed in the genetic ancestry cluster associated with self-reported Caucasian donors. The aim of the study was to test whether cataloging public T cell receptors could identify signatures of past pathogen exposure. Using immunosequencing, the study profiled T cell repertoires from fewer than 700 subjects and related those repertoires to cytomegalovirus serostatus. Along with the roughly 670-subject first cohort, a separate validation cohort of roughly 110 different subjects was used. High-throughput TCR immunosequencing, statistical association of individual TCRs with disease status, and machine learning were combined to predict cytomegalovirus infection status. A later analysis re-analyzed previously published TCR beta repertoires from about 600 donors and added high-resolution HLA genotyping to study TCR occurrence patterns. Rather than using new phenotypic data, the later analysis identified candidate immune exposures from TCR beta sequences and from how often those sequences occurred across donors. An earlier analysis of approximately 630 of the donors applied high-throughput TCR beta sequencing to assess whether each TCR beta V gene segment acted as functional or pseudogenic. Donor age, sex, ethnicity and CMV serostatus were compiled together with the repertoire data. In a later genetic analysis, genome-wide SNP genotypes for 398 of the 666 donors were used, and that subset was treated as a discovery cohort. Every repertoire in the discovery cohort had been generated on one and the same sequencing platform. HLA typing covered class I and class II loci at four-digit resolution. The number of donors typed differed by locus, with 629-630 for A, B, C, DRB1 and DQB1, approximately 500 for DQA1, 600 to 610 for DPA1, and roughly 450 for DPB1. Roughly 5 DR-DQ haplotypes were handled as single units for association and clustering because linkage in the cohort was strong. Among about 360 genotyped donors of the cohort, an average of roughly 240,000 unique TCR beta nucleotide sequences were sequenced per donor, 15% to 20% of them non-productive.

On the study overall, not on this receptor specifically: The cohort was sequenced for TCR beta chains only, and without alpha or paired-chain data the features that could be detected were limited. A group of highly shared sequence variants was considered likely to be a technical artifact of the sequencing pipeline. A later analysis found that TCR association rates varied across HLA loci, with DRB1 alleles showing the most associated TCRs and HLA-C alleles the fewest. In an earlier analysis of a few hundred of the donors, most TCR beta V segments were observed in productive rearrangements about 90% or about 30% of the time, broadly matching IMGT annotations. Correlated functional status among segregating V segments might be attributable to linkage disequilibrium, but an unknown experimental factor could not be ruled out. According to the authors, the approach could potentially be generalized to other disease states and immunological phenotypes. In vitro tests confirmed that a few of the cytomegalovirus-associated TCR beta chains recognize cytomegalovirus antigens. A later genetic analysis associated a missense DCLRE1C variant with V-gene and J-gene trimming of TCR beta chains, and an independent cohort replicated the association. Across donors, most TCR sequences were observed very rarely, whereas some public TCRs were present in many individuals. The study listed approximately 150 TCR beta chains as associated with cytomegalovirus. In a later analysis, several top co-occurrence clusters were reported to appear linked to parvovirus B19, influenza, CMV and Epstein-Barr virus. Roughly uniform sequencing depth across donors was assumed in presence/absence analyses, although this assumption may not hold. When HLA alleles, especially DR and DQ, strongly co-occurred, TCR associations were difficult to assign to individual alleles. Compared with equally common non-associated chains, HLA-associated TCR beta chains in a later analysis were more clonally expanded and had lower generation probabilities. Because counts were too low, around 17 rarely observed V segments, including chromosome 9 orphons, were left out of the earlier analysis of approximately 500 of the donors. Immune exposure information for the cohort was limited to CMV serostatus. In a later analysis, most CMV-associated TCR beta chains were found to appear HLA-restricted, with HLA associations seemingly driven largely by CMV exposure. Because HLA typing was missing for some donors at each locus, association tests included only the typed subset. A further reported finding was that TCR beta sequences accurately predicted the HLA-A and HLA-B alleles for most subjects in the first cohort. The classifier was reported to diagnose cytomegalovirus status with high specificity and sensitivity in both the original cohort and the validation cohort. The 87-base-pair reads could not distinguish some IMGT-functional V segments, including TRBV6-2 and TRBV6-3, so those segments were excluded. Compared with the roughly 720-donor mean, donors in an Asian-associated ancestry cluster had fewer N-insertions in productive TCRs, according to a later genetic analysis. In a later analysis, over 15,000 TCR beta sequences were associated with specific HLA alleles at a false discovery rate of 0.05.

The library relied on the immunoSEQ multiplex PCR assay. For the multiplex PCR, a mixture combining 60 forward primers for TCR Vbeta segments and 13 reverse primers for TCR Jbeta segments was used. The CDR3 region of rearranged TCR beta genes was amplified from genomic DNA with a multiplex PCR assay. On the Illumina HiSeq System, the amplified TCR beta libraries were sequenced as 87-base-pair reads. In the authors' own workflow: In a later analysis, tens of millions of unique TCR beta chains were counted across the 666 repertoires, and roughly 11 million of these chains were shared by at least two donors. To remove PCR and sequencing errors, raw reads were error-corrected and collapsed into unique sequences using a nearest-neighbor algorithm that merged closely related sequences. CDR3 sequences were aligned to IMGT reference sequences to assign V, D and J gene segments. For a sequence to be retained, a match of at least six nucleotides was required to both a V gene segment and a J gene segment. A rearrangement counted as productive if the CDR3 had no stop codons and remained in frame with V and J, and every other rearrangement counted as non-productive. CDR3 was defined by IMGT convention, running from the second conserved V-encoded cysteine to the conserved J-encoded phenylalanine. In an earlier analysis of some 550 of the donors, sequences lacking an unambiguous match to a single V gene segment were excluded. An earlier analysis of a few hundred of the donors called V segments functional above 56.7% productive rearrangements and segregating when the between-donor standard deviation exceeded 5%. A statistical classification framework was built for diagnosing cytomegalovirus status from the catalog of TCR beta chain sequences. In a later analysis, V and J genes were assigned by comparing TCR nucleotide sequences against IMGT/GENE-DB human TR gene sequences. In a later analysis, CDR3 sequences and most-parsimonious VDJ recombination scenarios were assigned using the TCRdist pipeline. In a later analysis, each TCR beta chain was defined by its CDR3 amino acid sequence together with its V-gene family, and reads lacking a unique V-gene family were excluded. To address suspected cross-contamination and a sequencing artifact, a later analysis removed 592 highly shared, low-generation-probability nucleotide sequences. For each public chain, a later analysis derived a clonal expansion index from normalized ranks of inferred template counts within each repertoire. Generation probabilities in a later analysis came from a VDJ recombination model fitted to out-of-frame rearrangements, and those results were checked against IGoR. Hypergeometric tests were used in a later analysis to score TCR-TCR, TCR-HLA and TCR-CMV co-occurrence, with a repertoire-size bias correction applied to the TCR pairs. To estimate false discovery rates, a later analysis permuted the HLA or CMV assignments 20 times. In a later analysis, co-occurring TCRs were grouped using DBSCAN, and TCRdist sequence similarity was added for clustering within HLA-allele-positive subsets. For co-occurrence clustering, repertoires with fewer than 30,000 or more than 120,000 public chains were excluded, along with 4 to 6 repertoires with anomalous nucleotide sharing. This is the immuneACCESS table as TCRdb keeps it, with only in-frame sequences that have V and J called. A part of the clones is gone; compared with another copy, unresolved V genes explain less than half, and the rest is unexplained. That table supplies the V and J calls and clone size; D and trimming were determined from the DNA. The table kept for this sample lists about 150,000 clones. Under 2.5% of the sample is in the top ten clones.

The cohort was made up of several hundred healthy bone marrow donors. Cohort members were all nominally healthy when sampled, although unrecorded immune exposures were likely present. The donor was CMV seronegative and was included in the group of over 300 seronegative cohort members. Every donor gave a peripheral blood sample, and the peripheral blood mononuclear cells from that sample were used for TCR beta sequencing. Genomic DNA was extracted from the blood cell samples with the Qiagen DNeasy Blood Extraction Kit. This chain is built from TRBV30 and TRBJ1-2; the D gene cannot be resolved reliably. The receptor was isolated from a man aged 25 to 40 in good health and CMV-seronegative. Sequencing used PBMCs. The CDR3 is CAWSAGGNYGYTF. The DNA is as follows: TGTGCCTGGAGCGCCGGAGGAAACTATGGCTACACCTTC.